The 5 T cell receptor beta chains below were found in one sample sequenced in a study of human T cells and chemical hapten exposure. TCRdb itself ran the RACE reads through MiXCR, one entry per CDR3 protein. The sample yields about 110,000 distinct CDR3 sequences, 30% to 35% seen once. Time point of the sample: patch test 3, about 24 weeks after DPC sensitization. The sample's treatment: therapeutic diphenylcyclopropenone sensitization with weekly scalp DPC. Sample: whole blood, taken in connection with sensitization to the hapten diphenylcyclopropenone (DPC). These receptors were obtained from a man aged 35-49 years with alopecia areata. Some clones in this sample may be carry-over from other donors' samples.

The chain carries TRBV13 and TRBJ2-6; possibly TRBD1 for D (5 bases). The V gene lost 6 bases and the J gene lost 0 bases, with 6 bases spanning the gap. The germline V gene has CDR1 PRHDT and CDR2 FYEKMQ (reference sequence). The CDR3 has 14 amino acids. CDR3 residues: CASRTASGANVLTF. In DNA form, the CDR3 reads TGTGCCAGCAGGACAGCCTCTGGGGCCAACGTCCTGACTTTC.

This rearrangement joins TRBV6-2 or TRBV6-3 to TRBJ2-5; D assignment may be TRBD1 or TRBD2 (5 bases each). CDR1 MNHEY and CDR2 SVGEGT come from the germline V gene. V shed 3 bases and J shed 9 bases, with 23 bases lying between them. The CDR3 is made up of 16 amino acids. The CDR3 region has the DNA TGTGCCAGCAGTTATACCCCCCACCGGGACGAAGGGGCCCAGTACTTC. This encodes CASSYTPHRDEGAQYF.

This clonotype was found a few times. V and J are TRBV5-1 and TRBJ1-2, with 7 bases identical to TRBD1. The CDR3 runs to 14 residues. J was trimmed by 4 bases and V by 1 base; bases with no gene match: 4. The germline gives CDR1 SGHRS, CDR2 YFSETQ. CDR3 DNA: TGCGCCAGCAGCTTGTCTGGGACAGCCTATGGCTACACCTTC. Amino acids: CASSLSGTAYGYTF.

The chain uses TRBV10-2 and TRBJ2-3; D perhaps matches TRBD2 (6 bases). The germline CDR1 and CDR2 sequences are WSHSY and SAAADI. CDR3 length equals 15 residues. Trimming took 4 bases from V and 2 from J, leaving 13 bases between them. CDR3 sequence reads: CASSAGTHLTDTQYF. CDR3 in DNA: TGCGCCAGCAGTGCCGGGACTCATCTCACAGATACGCAGTATTTT.

This clonotype was detected only a few times. The chain has TRBV7-3 and TRBJ2-1, with 13 bases identical to TRBD2. The CDR3 is 16 residues long. Per the germline V gene, CDR1 is SGHTA and CDR2 is FQGTGA. V lost 2 bases, J lost 9 bases, and 7 bases stayed unmatched. The CDR3 loop reads CASSLGGLAGEGEQFF. The CDR3 bases are TGTGCCAGCAGCTTAGGCGGACTAGCGGGAGAAGGTGAGCAGTTCTTC. Full variable domain (outside the CDR3, taken from reference TRBV7-3 and TRBJ2-1): GAGVSQTPSNKVTEKGKYVELRCDPISGHTALYWYRQSLGQGPEFLIYFQGTGAADDSGLPNDRFFAVRPEGSVSTLKIQRTERGDSAVYLCASSLGGLAGEGEQFFGPGTRLTVL.